The 27 T cell receptor beta chains below come from one sample, sequenced in a study of CD8+ T cells in alopecia areata. As to treatment: oral pan-JAK inhibitor, 5-10 mg twice daily. RNA extraction and reverse transcription yielded cDNA as sequencing template. Assay: immunoSEQ multiplex PCR; the TCRdb copy retains only in-frame clones and omits some. The sample has 150,000 to 250,000 clones; 55% to 70% are singletons. The material was CD4+ T cells sorted from blood, obtained at week 24, from a patient treated with tofacitinib. These receptors all stem from a human donor with alopecia areata.

V usage is TRBV6-5 and J usage is TRBJ1-6; weak D call: TRBD1 (5 bases). The CDR3 loop spans 12 amino acids. Trimming left V 7 bases short and J 6 bases short, with 7 bases between. Germline V CDR1 and CDR2: MNHEY, SVGAGI. The chain's CDR3 is CASKRGNSPLHF. CDR3 nucleotides: TGTGCCAGCAAAAGGGGTAATTCACCCCTCCACTTT.

This sequence joins TRBV5-1 and TRBJ2-1, with 11 bases matching TRBD2. This CDR3 contains 16 residues. Germline trimming cut 0 bases from V and 7 bases from J; bases unmatched to any gene: 6. The germline V gene has CDR1 SGHRS and CDR2 YFSETQ. CDR3 in DNA: TGCGCCAGCAGCTTGGGGGGGACTAGCGGTAATAATGAGCAGTTCTTC. Translated, it gives CASSLGGTSGNNEQFF.

This clone appeared a few times. This chain links TRBV30 with TRBJ1-4; D might be TRBD1 (6 bases). Trimming took 3 bases from V and 5 from J, leaving 22 bases between them. CDR1 is GTSNPN and CDR2 is SVGIG in the germline V gene (reference sequence). The CDR3 is 17 amino acids. CDR3 nucleotide sequence: TGTGCCTGGAGCCCTAACCGGGGGGCCAGGACGAATGAAAAACTGTTTTTT. It is translated as CAWSPNRGARTNEKLFF. The full variable domain, in which reference TRBV30 and TRBJ1-4 provide the parts outside the CDR3, is SQTIHQWPATLVQPVGSPLSLECTVEGTSNPNLYWYRQAAGRGLQLLFYSVGIGQISSEVPQNLSASRPQDRQFILSSKKLLLSDSGFYLCAWSPNRGARTNEKLFFGSGTQLSVL.

The rearrangement joins TRBV7-9 to TRBJ2-1, with 8 bases lining up with TRBD2. V trimming: 6 bases; J trimming: 8 bases; junction bases outside the gene matches: 9. Germline loops: CDR1 SEHNR, CDR2 FQNEAQ (reference sequence). This CDR3 is 14 amino acids long. The CDR3: CASSSGLAGDEQFF. CDR3 nucleotides: TGTGCCAGCAGTTCTGGTCTAGCGGGCGATGAGCAGTTCTTC.

This clone was observed a few times. The V and J genes are TRBV7-9 and TRBJ2-5; D might be TRBD2 (5 bases). V was clipped by 1 base and J by 0 bases, with 12 bases between them. The germline V gene encodes CDR1 SEHNR and CDR2 FQNEAQ (reference sequence). The CDR3 is 16 residues long. DNA for the CDR3: TGTGCCAGCAGCTTAGGTTCACGAGCGGACCAAGAGACCCAGTACTTC. Its translation is CASSLGSRADQETQYF.

Points on this clone: Other DNA sequences within the sample encode an identical CDR3. This sequence joins TRBV5-4 and TRBJ1-2; D unresolved. The V end lost 4 bases, the J end lost 4 bases, and 8 bases lay between the germline ends. Germline values: CDR1 SGHNT, CDR2 YYREEE (reference sequence). The CDR3 extends over 12 amino acids. Written as DNA, the CDR3 is TGTGCCAGCAGCAGCCCCCTCTATGGCTACACCTTC. As protein: CASSSPLYGYTF.

This clone was counted a few times. The rearrangement uses TRBV15 and TRBJ1-1; D not certain. CDR1 is LNHNV and CDR2 is YYDKDF in the germline V gene (reference sequence). V was pared by 0 bases and J by 4 bases, with 6 bases between. This CDR3 contains 13 residues. The CDR3 here is CATSREPRTEAFF. CDR3 coding DNA: TGTGCCACCAGCAGAGAACCACGCACTGAAGCTTTCTTT.

This chain joins TRBV29-1 and TRBJ2-1, with 7 bases fitting TRBD1. This CDR3 is built from 12 residues. V was pared by 6 bases and J by 8 bases, with 7 bases of the junction left unmatched. Germline assignment: CDR1 SQVTM and CDR2 ANQGSEA. DNA for the CDR3: TGCAGCGTCGCTACAGGGGCGGATGAGCAGTTCTTC. Its protein product is CSVATGADEQFF.

The chain has TRBV13 and TRBJ1-1, with TRBD1 as a possible D gene (5 bases). CDR3 length equals 15 residues. The V gene lost 3 bases and the J gene lost 6 bases, with 17 bases spanning the gap. Germline values: CDR1 PRHDT, CDR2 FYEKMQ (reference sequence). The DNA for the CDR3 is TGTGCCAGCAGCTTCTTCGCGGCAGGGTCCGCTGAAGCTTTCTTT. This sequence encodes CASSFFAAGSAEAFF.

The V call is TRBV29-1, the J call TRBJ2-7, with 11 bases identical to TRBD2. V dropped 6 bases and J dropped 3; count of bases not matched to a gene: 4. This CDR3 has 13 residues. Germline CDR1 and CDR2: SQVTM and ANQGSEA. CDR3 residues: CSVLGTSGYEQYF. CDR3 nucleotides: TGCAGCGTCCTCGGGACTAGCGGCTACGAGCAGTACTTC.

The chain links TRBV30 to TRBJ1-2, with 9 nucleotides matching TRBD1. The CDR3 sequence is 14 residues long. Trimming removed 4 bases from V and 5 bases from J; junction bases left unmatched: 8. Germline-derived CDR1 and CDR2 are GTSNPN and SVGIG (reference sequence). The DNA for the CDR3 is TGTGCCTGGACGGCCGACAGGGGGGCATATGGCTACACCTTC. Protein sequence: CAWTADRGAYGYTF.

The chain carries TRBV6-5 and TRBJ2-5, with a possible D match to TRBD1 (7 bases). CDR1 is MNHEY and CDR2 is SVGAGI in the germline V gene. The CDR3 runs 14 residues. V lost 6 bases and J 4 bases, leaving 15 bases between the germline ends. CDR3 protein: CASSRQGGLETQYF. The CDR3 nucleotides are TGTGCCAGCAGCCGACAGGGAGGTTTAGAGACCCAGTACTTC.

This clone has a handful of counts. The V call is TRBV11-2, the J call TRBJ2-5; 8 bases are a match to TRBD1. Germline V gene sequence: CDR1 SGHAT, CDR2 FQNNGV. This CDR3 contains 13 residues. V gave up 6 bases and J gave up 6 bases; unmatched junction bases: 6. This chain's CDR3 is CASSAGGLKTQYF. The CDR3 DNA reads as TGTGCCAGCAGTGCAGGGGGCTTAAAGACCCAGTACTTC.

This clone showed up just once. This chain uses TRBV30 with TRBJ2-4, with 7 bases matching TRBD2. The V and J ends lost 2 bases and 8 bases, in that order; junction bases with no gene match: 3. The germline V gene encodes CDR1 GTSNPN and CDR2 SVGIG (reference sequence). CDR3 length: 12 residues. The CDR3 is CAWSLGGDIQYF. DNA of the CDR3: TGTGCCTGGAGTCTGGGGGGGGACATTCAGTACTTC.

J is TRBJ1-2 and V is TRBV6-6; the match to TRBD1 covers 7 bases. J lost 6 bases, V lost 8 bases, and 9 bases had no gene match. CDR1 is MNHNY and CDR2 is SVGAGI in the germline V gene (reference sequence). This CDR3 is built from 13 residues. DNA of the CDR3: TGTGCCAGCGGTTCAACAGGGGCCCATGGCTACACCTTC. Translated: CASGSTGAHGYTF.

Points on this clone: This specimen includes other DNA sequences encoding the same CDR3. V and J are TRBV27 and TRBJ1-5; 10 bases agree with TRBD1. The CDR3 extends over 14 amino acids. Germline assignment: CDR1 MNHEY and CDR2 SMNVEV (reference sequence). With 5 bases clipped from V and 4 bases from J, the junction kept 2 bases outside the gene matches. CDR3 bases: TGTGCCAGCAGTCCGGACAGGGGGAATCAGCCCCAGCATTTT. Amino acid sequence: CASSPDRGNQPQHF.

This clone has a handful of counts. The sample contains more than one DNA sequence encoding this CDR3. The J gene is TRBJ1-2, the V gene TRBV5-1, with 8 bases matching TRBD1. The germline V gene has CDR1 SGHRS and CDR2 YFSETQ. This CDR3 region has 14 residues. The V and J ends lost 0 bases and 6 bases, in that order; junction bases with no gene match: 4. The CDR3 reads CASSLVQGADGYTF. Here the CDR3 DNA reads TGCGCCAGCAGCTTGGTGCAGGGGGCTGATGGCTACACCTTC.

This clone has only one observation. This chain uses TRBV7-9 with TRBJ2-2; 8 bases map to TRBD1. The germline V gene has CDR1 SEHNR and CDR2 FQNEAQ (reference sequence). J was trimmed by 6 bases and V by 5 bases; bases with no gene match: 2. The length of the CDR3 is 13 residues. CDR3 DNA: TGTGCCAGCAGCCTGACAGGGGCCGGGGAGCTGTTTTTT. It encodes CASSLTGAGELFF.

This clone was found a few times. Additional DNA sequences in this sample encode the identical CDR3. The chain links TRBV6-5 to TRBJ2-3, with TRBD2 as a possible D gene (5 bases). The CDR3 consists of 15 residues. The V gene lost 6 bases and the J gene lost 0 bases, with 13 bases spanning the gap. CDR1 is MNHEY, CDR2 SVGAGI, per germline. CDR3 DNA: TGTGCCAGCAGCCGACGGGGATCGAGCACAGATACGCAGTATTTT. As protein: CASSRRGSSTDTQYF.

This clone has a single count. The rearrangement links TRBV6-5 to TRBJ1-5, with D possibly matching TRBD1 (6 bases). The CDR3 extends over 14 amino acids. The germline CDR1 and CDR2 sequences are MNHEY and SVGAGI. With 4 bases removed from V and 4 bases from J, the gap between germline ends came to 11 bases. The chain's CDR3 is CASSSQQGNQPQHF. CDR3 coding DNA: TGTGCCAGCAGTTCGCAGCAGGGGAATCAGCCCCAGCATTTT.

The CDR3 DNA follows: TGTGCCAGCAGCTTGAGACAGGGGAGAGATGGCTACACCTTC. Protein product: CASSLRQGRDGYTF. The V gene is TRBV5-6, the J gene TRBJ1-2; 8 bases align to TRBD1. Germline V gene lookup returns CDR1 SGHDT and CDR2 YYEEEE. CDR3 length: 14 residues. After removal of 1 base from V and 6 bases from J, the junction contained 5 bases not matched to a gene.

The J gene is TRBJ2-3, the V gene TRBV6-4; 8 bases match TRBD2. J lost 4 bases, V lost 5 bases, and 11 bases had no gene match. Per germline, CDR1 MRHNA and CDR2 SNTAGT. The CDR3 sequence is 16 residues long. This CDR3 is CASSRQPGLDADTQYF. CDR3 coding DNA: TGTGCCAGCAGTAGACAACCGGGACTAGACGCAGATACGCAGTATTTT.

The V gene is TRBV29-1, the J gene TRBJ2-5; TRBD1 matches 11 bases. This CDR3 comprises 14 residues. Germline-derived CDR1 and CDR2 are SQVTM and ANQGSEA. The J segment lost 4 bases and the V segment lost 6 bases, leaving 7 bases of the junction unmatched. The CDR3 nucleotides are TGCAGCGTAGACGGACAGGGGGCAAGAGAGACCCAGTACTTC. Translation: CSVDGQGARETQYF.

The chain joins TRBV7-9 to TRBJ2-7; 8 bases agree with TRBD1. Germline V gene data show CDR1 as SEHNR and CDR2 as FQNEAQ (reference sequence). The CDR3 sequence is 12 residues long. J was trimmed by 12 bases and V by 1 base; bases with no gene match: 5. CDR3 in DNA: TGTGCCAGCAGCTTAGGCCGGACAGGGAGGTACTTC. This sequence encodes CASSLGRTGRYF.

This chain connects TRBV4-2 to TRBJ2-7; maybe TRBD2 (6 bases). In germline, CDR1 is LGHNA, CDR2 YNFKEQ. V lost 1 base and J 6 bases, leaving 13 bases between the germline ends. CDR3 length equals 14 residues. CDR3 sequence: CASSQGLALGEQYF. CDR3 nucleotide sequence: TGTGCCAGCAGCCAAGGGCTAGCGCTGGGCGAGCAGTACTTC.

The J gene is TRBJ2-1, the V gene TRBV19; D may match TRBD1 or TRBD2 (6 bases each). Germline V gene sequence: CDR1 LNHDA, CDR2 SQIVND (reference sequence). The ends were cut back, 6 bases at V and 9 bases at J, with 12 bases in the middle. The CDR3 is 12 residues long. CDR3 amino acids: CASSGGYSEQFF. CDR3 in DNA: TGTGCCAGTAGCGGGGGCTATAGTGAGCAGTTCTTC.

V is TRBV2 and J is TRBJ1-5; D gene ambiguous. Trimming shortened V by 5 bases and J by 0 bases, and 8 bases separated the two germline ends. This CDR3 comprises 14 residues. Germline loops: CDR1 SNHLY, CDR2 FYNNEI. The CDR3 protein is CASSPLYSNQPQHF. DNA of the CDR3: TGTGCCAGCAGTCCCCTGTATAGCAATCAGCCCCAGCATTTT.